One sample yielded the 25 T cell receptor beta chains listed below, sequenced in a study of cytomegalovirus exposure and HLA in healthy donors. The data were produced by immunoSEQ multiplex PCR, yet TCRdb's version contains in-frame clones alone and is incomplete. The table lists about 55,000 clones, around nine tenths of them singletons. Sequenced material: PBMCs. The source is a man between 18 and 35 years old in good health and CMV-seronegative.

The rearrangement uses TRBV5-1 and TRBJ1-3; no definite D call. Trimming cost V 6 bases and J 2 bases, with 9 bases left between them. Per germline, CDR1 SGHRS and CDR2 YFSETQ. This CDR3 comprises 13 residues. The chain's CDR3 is CASKAGTGNTIYF. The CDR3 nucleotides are TGCGCCAGCAAGGCGGGGACTGGAAACACCATATATTTT.

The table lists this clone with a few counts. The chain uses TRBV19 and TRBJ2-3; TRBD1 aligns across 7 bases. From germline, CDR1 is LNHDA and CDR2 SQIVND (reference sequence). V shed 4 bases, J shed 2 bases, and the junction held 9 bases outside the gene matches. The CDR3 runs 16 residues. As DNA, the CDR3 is TGTGCCAGTAGTAAAGGAAGGACAGGAGCCACAGATACGCAGTATTTT. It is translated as CASSKGRTGATDTQYF.

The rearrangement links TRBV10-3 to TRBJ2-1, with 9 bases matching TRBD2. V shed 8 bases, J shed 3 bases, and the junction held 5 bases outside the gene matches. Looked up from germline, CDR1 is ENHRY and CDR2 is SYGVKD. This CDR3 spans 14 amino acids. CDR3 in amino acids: CAIRASGDYNEQFF. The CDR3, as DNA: TGTGCCATCCGGGCTAGCGGGGACTACAATGAGCAGTTCTTC.

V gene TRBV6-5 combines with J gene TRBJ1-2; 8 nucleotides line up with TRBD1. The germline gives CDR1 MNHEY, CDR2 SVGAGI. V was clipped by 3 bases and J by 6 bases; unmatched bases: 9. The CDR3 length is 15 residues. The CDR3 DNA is TGTGCCAGCAGTTATACCGACAGGGGTTGGGATGGCTACACCTTC. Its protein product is CASSYTDRGWDGYTF.

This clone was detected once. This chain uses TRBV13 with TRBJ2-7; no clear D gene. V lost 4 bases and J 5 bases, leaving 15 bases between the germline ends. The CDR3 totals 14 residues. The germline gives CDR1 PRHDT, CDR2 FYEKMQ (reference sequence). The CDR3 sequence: CASSSLLANDEQYF. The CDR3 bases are TGTGCCAGCAGCTCCCTCTTGGCAAACGACGAGCAGTACTTC.

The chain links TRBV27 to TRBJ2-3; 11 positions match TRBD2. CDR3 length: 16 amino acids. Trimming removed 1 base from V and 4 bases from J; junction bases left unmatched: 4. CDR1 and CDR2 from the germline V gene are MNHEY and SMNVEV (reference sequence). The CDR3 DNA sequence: TGTGCCAGCAGTTTATATACTAGCGGGGGTGCAGATACGCAGTATTTT. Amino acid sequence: CASSLYTSGGADTQYF.

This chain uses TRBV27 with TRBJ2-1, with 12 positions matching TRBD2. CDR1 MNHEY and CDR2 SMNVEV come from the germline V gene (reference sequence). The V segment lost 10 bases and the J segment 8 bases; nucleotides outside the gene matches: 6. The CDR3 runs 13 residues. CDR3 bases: TGTGCCACCAGGACTAGCGGGATATATGAGCAGTTCTTC. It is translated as CATRTSGIYEQFF.

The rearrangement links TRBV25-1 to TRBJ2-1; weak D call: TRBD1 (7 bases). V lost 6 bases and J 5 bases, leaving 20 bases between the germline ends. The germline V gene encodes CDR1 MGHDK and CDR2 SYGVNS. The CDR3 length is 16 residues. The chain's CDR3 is CASSHPGGSLHNEQFF. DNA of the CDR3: TGTGCCAGCAGCCACCCAGGGGGGAGTCTTCACAATGAGCAGTTCTTC.

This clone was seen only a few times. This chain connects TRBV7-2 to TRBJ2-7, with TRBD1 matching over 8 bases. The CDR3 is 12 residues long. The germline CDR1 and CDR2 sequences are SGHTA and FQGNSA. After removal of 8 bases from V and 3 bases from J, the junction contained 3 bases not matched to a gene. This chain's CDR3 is CASDRGGYEQYF. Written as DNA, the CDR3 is TGTGCCAGCGACAGGGGTGGCTACGAGCAGTACTTC.

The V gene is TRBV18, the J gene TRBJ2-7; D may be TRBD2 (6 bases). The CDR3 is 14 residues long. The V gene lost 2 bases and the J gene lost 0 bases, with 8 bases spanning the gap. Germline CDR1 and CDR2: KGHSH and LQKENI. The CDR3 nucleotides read TGTGCCAGCTCACCAGACGGGAGCTCCTACGAGCAGTACTTC. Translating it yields CASSPDGSSYEQYF.

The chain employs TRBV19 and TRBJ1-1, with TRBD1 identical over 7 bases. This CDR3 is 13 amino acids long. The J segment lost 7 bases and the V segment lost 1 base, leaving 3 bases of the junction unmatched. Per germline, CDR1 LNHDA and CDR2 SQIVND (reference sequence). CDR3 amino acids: CASSIGGTDEAFF. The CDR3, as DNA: TGTGCCAGTAGTATAGGGGGGACAGATGAAGCTTTCTTT.

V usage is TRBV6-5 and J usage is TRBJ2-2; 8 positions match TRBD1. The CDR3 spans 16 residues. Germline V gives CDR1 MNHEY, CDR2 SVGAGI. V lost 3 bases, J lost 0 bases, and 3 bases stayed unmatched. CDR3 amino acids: CASSYGTGPNTGELFF. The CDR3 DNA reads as TGTGCCAGCAGTTATGGGACAGGACCGAACACCGGGGAGCTGTTTTTT.

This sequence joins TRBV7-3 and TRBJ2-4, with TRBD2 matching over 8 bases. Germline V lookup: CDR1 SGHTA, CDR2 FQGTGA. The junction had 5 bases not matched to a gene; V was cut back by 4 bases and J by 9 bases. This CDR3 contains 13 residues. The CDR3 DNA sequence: TGTGCCAGCAGCTCAGGACTAGCCGGCATTCAGTACTTC. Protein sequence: CASSSGLAGIQYF.

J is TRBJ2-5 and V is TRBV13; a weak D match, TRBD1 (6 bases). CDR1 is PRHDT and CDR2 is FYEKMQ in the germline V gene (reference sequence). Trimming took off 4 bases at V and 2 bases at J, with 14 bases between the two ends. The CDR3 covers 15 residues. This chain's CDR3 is CASSSQDSHQETQYF. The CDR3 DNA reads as TGTGCCAGCAGCTCACAGGACAGCCATCAAGAGACCCAGTACTTC.

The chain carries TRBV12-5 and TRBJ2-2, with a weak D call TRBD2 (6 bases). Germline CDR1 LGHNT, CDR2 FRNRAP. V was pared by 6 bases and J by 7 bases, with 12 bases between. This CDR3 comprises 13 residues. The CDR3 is CASGSGANGELFF. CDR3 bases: TGTGCTAGTGGGTCGGGAGCCAACGGGGAGCTGTTTTTT.

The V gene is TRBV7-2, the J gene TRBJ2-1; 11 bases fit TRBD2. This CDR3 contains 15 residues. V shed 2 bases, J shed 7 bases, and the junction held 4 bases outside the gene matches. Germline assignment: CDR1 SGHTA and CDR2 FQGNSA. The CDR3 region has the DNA TGTGCCAGCAGCTTAAGGTCTAGCGGGAGGAATGAGCAGTTCTTC. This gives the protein CASSLRSSGRNEQFF.

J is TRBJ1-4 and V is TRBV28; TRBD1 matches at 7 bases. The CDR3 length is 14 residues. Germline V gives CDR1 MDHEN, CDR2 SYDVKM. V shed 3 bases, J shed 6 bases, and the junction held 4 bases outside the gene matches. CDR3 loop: CASSFAGGDEKLFF. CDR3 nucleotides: TGTGCCAGCAGTTTCGCAGGGGGAGATGAAAAACTGTTTTTT.

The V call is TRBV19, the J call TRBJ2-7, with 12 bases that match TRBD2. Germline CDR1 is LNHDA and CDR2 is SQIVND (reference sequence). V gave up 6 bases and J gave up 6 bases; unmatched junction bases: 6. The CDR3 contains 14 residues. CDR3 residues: CASSPTSGSREQYF. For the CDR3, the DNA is TGTGCCAGTAGCCCGACTAGCGGGAGTCGCGAGCAGTACTTC.

Written as DNA, the CDR3 is TGTGCCAGCTCATCTGCGGGACAGGGGACCTACGAGCAGTACTTC. Protein product: CASSSAGQGTYEQYF. This rearrangement joins TRBV18 to TRBJ2-7; 10 positions agree with TRBD1. Germline V lookup: CDR1 KGHSH, CDR2 LQKENI. With V trimmed by 5 bases and J by 2 bases, 6 bases remained unmatched. CDR3 length: 15 amino acids.

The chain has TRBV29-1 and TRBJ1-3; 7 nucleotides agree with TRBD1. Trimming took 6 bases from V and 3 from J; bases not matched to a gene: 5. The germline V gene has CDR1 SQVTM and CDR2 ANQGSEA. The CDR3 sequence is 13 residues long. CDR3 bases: TGCAGCGTAAAGGGGGCGCGTGGAAACACCATATATTTT. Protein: CSVKGARGNTIYF.

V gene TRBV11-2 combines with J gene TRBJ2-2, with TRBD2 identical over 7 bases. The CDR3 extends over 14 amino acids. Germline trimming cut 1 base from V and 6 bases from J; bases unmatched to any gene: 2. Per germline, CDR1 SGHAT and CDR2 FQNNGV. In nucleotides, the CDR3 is TGTGCCAGCAGCTTAGCGGGAGGATCCGGGGAGCTGTTTTTT. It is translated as CASSLAGGSGELFF.

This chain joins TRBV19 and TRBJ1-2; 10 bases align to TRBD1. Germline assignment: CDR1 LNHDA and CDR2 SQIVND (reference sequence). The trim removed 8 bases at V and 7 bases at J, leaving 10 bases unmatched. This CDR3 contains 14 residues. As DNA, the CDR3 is TGTGCCAGTTCCCGGGACAGGGGCCCGAGTGGCTACACCTTC. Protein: CASSRDRGPSGYTF.

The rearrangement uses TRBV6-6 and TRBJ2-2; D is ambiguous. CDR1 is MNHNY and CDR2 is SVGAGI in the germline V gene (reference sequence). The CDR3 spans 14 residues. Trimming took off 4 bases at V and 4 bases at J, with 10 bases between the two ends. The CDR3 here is CASSFLKSTGELFF. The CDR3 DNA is TGTGCCAGCAGTTTCTTGAAGAGCACCGGGGAGCTGTTTTTT.

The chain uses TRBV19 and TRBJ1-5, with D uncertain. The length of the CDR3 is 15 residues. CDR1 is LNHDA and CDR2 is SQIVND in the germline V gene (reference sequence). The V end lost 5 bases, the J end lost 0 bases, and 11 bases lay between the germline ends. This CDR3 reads CASSPDIYSNQPQHF. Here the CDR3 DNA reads TGTGCCAGTAGTCCTGACATTTATAGCAATCAGCCCCAGCATTTT.

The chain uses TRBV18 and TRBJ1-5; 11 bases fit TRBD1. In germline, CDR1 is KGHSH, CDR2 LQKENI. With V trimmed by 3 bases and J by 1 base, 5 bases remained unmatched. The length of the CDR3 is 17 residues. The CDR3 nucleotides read TGTGCCAGCTCACCCGGGACAGGGGGTTGGAGCAATCAGCCCCAGCATTTT. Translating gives CASSPGTGGWSNQPQHF. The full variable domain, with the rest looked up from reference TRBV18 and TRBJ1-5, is NAGVMQNPRHLVRRRGQEARLRCSPMKGHSHVYWYRQLPEEGLKFMVYLQKENIIDESGMPKERFSAEFPKEGPSILRIQQVVRGDSAAYFCASSPGTGGWSNQPQHFGDGTRLSIL.